This T cell receptor (beta chain) was profiled in a study of T-cell reconstitution after alpha-beta-depleted transplantation in children (dated by TCRdb to the mid-2010s). For the study in its entirety: Using TCR repertoire profiling, the study quantitatively followed how T-cell immune reconstitution unfolded in children after TCRalphabeta/CD19-depleted allogeneic hematopoietic cell transplantation.

Library prep was done by PCR. For sequencing, an Illumina HiSeq 2500 was employed. TCR libraries were prepared with molecular barcoding, using unique molecular identifiers to normalize TCRbeta repertoire quantification. TCRdb handled the public reads itself, with Q25 trimming in fastp and clone calling in MiXCR, and kept productive beta chains. For every CDR3 protein sequence, its rows merge into one entry that carries the most common genes and DNA. The sample data list about 240,000 distinct CDR3 sequences, and roughly 25% of these were observed just once. More than 2% of the sample lies in the top ten. Broad study findings and their caveats: In some patients, the high TCRbeta diversity seen at day 60 was put down to recipient T cells and intrathymic progenitors that had survived conditioning. The frequencies of hyperexpanded clones fell over the following months, and after one year, T-cell counts and TCRbeta diversity were mostly attributed to newly produced T cells. The apparently early alphabetaT-cell count recovery about two months after transplant was reportedly dependent on only several hundred rapidly expanded clones derived from non-depleted graft cells.

In its sample, this clonotype was seen many times. Its antigen remains undetermined. No clone much larger than this one lies a single base away; base qualities are absent. Between the V and J ends, shortened by 3 bases and 4 bases respectively, the junction contains 10 bases. The CDR3 goes from the cysteine to the phenylalanine over 14 residues. Just the 42-base CDR3 DNA is kept, in frame starting at base 1. This sample's treatment or condition label indicates: allogeneic hematopoietic cell transplantation with graft depleted of TCRalphabeta T cells and CD19 B cells. TCRalphabeta/CD19-depleted allogeneic hematopoietic cell grafts were given to the transplant recipients, all of whom were children.

The receptor comes from a girl aged 2-10 years with Fanconi anemia, due to receive a stem cell transplant. The source was PBMCs, collected before TCRalphabeta/CD19-depleted stem cell transplant. This sequence uses TRBV12-3 or TRBV12-4 and TRBJ1-5; the D segment could be TRBD1, given 5 matching bases. CDR3 protein: CASSLVGGNQPQHF. The nucleotide sequence reads as follows: TGTGCCAGCAGTTTGGTGGGGGGGAATCAGCCCCAGCATTTT.